This TCR beta chain derives from a study of cytomegalovirus exposure and HLA in healthy donors. Primers included in the PCR were 60 Vbeta and 13 Jbeta primers. Here immunoSEQ multiplex PCR was the method, and the copy in TCRdb shows in-frame clones only, minus some. Counted here are roughly 110,000 clones, less than 85% occurring once; the ten biggest clones make up about 2%. V lost 8 bases and J lost 6; bases outside the gene matches: 9. The CDR3 covers 14 residues. Germline V gene sequence: CDR1 MNHEY, CDR2 SMNVEV (reference sequence). Sample: PBMCs. This clonotype was obtained from a man in his late teens or twenties in good health and CMV-seronegative. The genes are TRBV27 and TRBJ2-2; TRBD1 matches 7 bases. CDR3 sequence: CASSDHRGAGELFF. The CDR3 DNA reads as TGTGCCAGCTCCGATCACAGGGGTGCCGGGGAGCTGTTTTTT.